Following are 10 T cell receptor beta chains from one sample sequenced in a study of shared clonotypes between healthy human individuals. The assay was immunoSEQ multiplex PCR, and TCRdb's table has in-frame clones only and misses some. The data show about 580,000 clones, 95% to 98% seen once. Naive CD8 populations comprised CD45RO-negative cells positively selected for CCR7, excluding terminally differentiated effector memory CD45RA+ cells. Sequencing input: naive CD8+ T cells sorted from blood. All receptors come from a young man in good health.

This sequence joins TRBV27 and TRBJ2-3; TRBD1 or TRBD2 may be the D gene (5 bases each). The CDR3 runs 16 residues. Germline CDR1 reads MNHEY; CDR2 reads SMNVEV (reference sequence). Trimming stripped 3 bases from V and 6 bases from J, with 19 bases between. CDR3 amino acids: CASSLGVGDPEDTQYF. Written as DNA, the CDR3 is TGTGCCAGCAGTTTGGGGGTTGGGGACCCGGAGGATACGCAGTATTTT.

The chain recombines TRBV2 with TRBJ2-3; 12 bases are a match to TRBD2. CDR1 and CDR2 (germline): SNHLY, FYNNEI. V gave up 1 base and J gave up 4 bases; unmatched junction bases: 6. The CDR3 covers 17 residues. The CDR3 DNA reads as TGTGCCAGCAGTGAAGGTTCGGCTAGCGGGAGGGCAGATACGCAGTATTTT. It specifies CASSEGSASGRADTQYF.

This sequence joins TRBV28 and TRBJ2-7; 9 positions match TRBD1. Trimming cost V 5 bases and J 3 bases; bases outside gene matches: 11. This CDR3 has 16 amino acids. CDR1 and CDR2 from the germline V gene are MDHEN and SYDVKM. In nucleotides, the CDR3 is TGTGCCAGCAGTCTCCCCTTCGGGACAGGGTACTACGAGCAGTACTTC. Translating gives CASSLPFGTGYYEQYF.

This sequence joins TRBV10-3 and TRBJ1-2; the match to TRBD1 covers 7 bases. Germline CDR1 is ENHRY and CDR2 is SYGVKD. The CDR3 sequence is 12 residues long. The V gene end was trimmed by 11 bases and the J gene end by 3 bases; junction bases not matched to a gene: 6. This chain's CDR3 is CAVLQGDYGYTF. The DNA for the CDR3 is TGTGCCGTACTTCAGGGGGACTATGGCTACACCTTC.

This chain joins TRBV23-1 and TRBJ2-2, with 7 bases identical to TRBD1. TRBV23-1 qualifies as an ORF whose function is uncertain. Unmatched junction bases numbered 10, after V lost 4 bases and J lost 5 bases. The CDR3 covers 16 residues. The CDR3 here is CASSRGPRQGTGELFF. For the CDR3, the DNA is TGCGCCAGCAGTCGCGGTCCCCGACAGGGAACCGGGGAGCTGTTTTTT.

The chain links TRBV6-5 to TRBJ1-1; D is unclear. The CDR3 is 14 residues long. V lost 2 bases to trimming and J lost 5 bases, with 12 bases between them. From germline, CDR1 is MNHEY and CDR2 SVGAGI. CDR3 in amino acids: CASSYPGRSTEAFF. The CDR3 DNA reads TGTGCCAGCAGTTACCCCGGGAGGAGTACTGAAGCTTTCTTT.

This chain joins TRBV15 and TRBJ2-1; TRBD1 is a possible D gene (6 bases). This CDR3 has 16 residues. V gave up 5 bases and J gave up 4 bases, with 18 bases separating them. Germline CDR1 is LNHNV and CDR2 is YYDKDF (reference sequence). The CDR3 here is CATSLSTNGQYNEQFF. DNA for the CDR3: TGTGCCACCAGCCTAAGTACAAACGGACAGTACAATGAGCAGTTCTTC.

J is TRBJ2-3 and V is TRBV15; tentatively, D is TRBD1 (5 bases). Germline assignment: CDR1 LNHNV and CDR2 YYDKDF (reference sequence). The CDR3 contains 16 residues. The V end was cut by 8 bases, the J end by 2 bases, with 20 bases between. CDR3 in amino acids: CATHLDGRALTDTQYF. The CDR3 nucleotides are TGTGCCACCCACCTAGACGGCAGGGCCCTCACAGATACGCAGTATTTT.

The rearrangement uses TRBV19 and TRBJ2-3; perhaps TRBD1 as D (6 bases). The CDR3 spans 17 residues. Germline loops: CDR1 LNHDA, CDR2 SQIVND (reference sequence). V lost 7 bases and J 0 bases, leaving 20 bases between the germline ends. This CDR3 reads CASMGAQGTASTDTQYF. The CDR3 nucleotides are TGTGCCAGTATGGGCGCCCAGGGGACCGCTAGCACAGATACGCAGTATTTT. Full variable domain (rest looked up from reference TRBV19 and TRBJ2-3): DGGITQSPKYLFRKEGQNVTLSCEQNLNHDAMYWYRQDPGQGLRLIYYSQIVNDFQKGDIAEGYSVSREKKESFPLTVTSAQKNPTAFYLCASMGAQGTASTDTQYFGPGTRLTVL.

V and J are TRBV11-2 and TRBJ2-7, with D hard to call. Trimming cost V 4 bases and J 5 bases, with 9 bases left between them. Germline V gives CDR1 SGHAT, CDR2 FQNNGV. CDR3 size: 12 residues. CDR3 sequence reads: CASSSLANEQYF. The CDR3 region has the DNA TGTGCCAGCAGCTCATTAGCCAACGAGCAGTACTTC. Combining the CDR3 with reference TRBV11-2 and TRBJ2-7 gives the whole variable domain EAGVAQSPRYKIIEKRQSVAFWCNPISGHATLYWYQQILGQGPKLLIQFQNNGVVDDSQLPKDRFSAERLKGVDSTLKIQPAKLEDSAVYLCASSSLANEQYFGPGTRLTVT.